One and the same sample provided the 4 T cell receptor beta chains below, sequenced in a study of cytotoxic CD8 clonotypes in ibrutinib-treated CLL. Repertoires were generated with immunoSEQ multiplex PCR, while TCRdb's copy carries only in-frame clones and drops some. The repertoire has about 160,000 clones, more than 65% of them found once; the top ten carry roughly 2%. Specimen: PBMCs, collected after 12 months of ibrutinib treatment. The source is a human donor with chronic lymphocytic leukemia.

This chain joins TRBV5-4 and TRBJ1-6; tentatively, D is TRBD1 (5 bases). The germline V gene encodes CDR1 SGHNT and CDR2 YYREEE (reference sequence). V was shortened by 4 bases and J by 2 bases, with 16 bases between the two germline ends. This CDR3 is 17 amino acids long. For the CDR3, the DNA is TGTGCCAGCAGCCAAGAGGGACTCCGGACCTATAATTCACCCCTCCACTTT. This gives the protein CASSQEGLRTYNSPLHF.

V usage is TRBV4-1 and J usage is TRBJ2-1; TRBD2 matches at 10 bases. CDR1 and CDR2 from the germline V gene are MGHRA and YSYEKL. The CDR3 length is 16 residues. V was clipped by 3 bases and J by 4 bases; unmatched bases: 6. The CDR3 DNA is TGCGCCAGCAGCCAGGCGGGACTAGCGACATACAATGAGCAGTTCTTC. The encoded protein is CASSQAGLATYNEQFF.

In DNA form, the CDR3 reads TGTGCCACTCGCGACCCGGGGGGGCGGACCACAGATACGCAGTATTTT. It yields the protein CATRDPGGRTTDTQYF. This sequence joins TRBV19 and TRBJ2-3; TRBD2 matches 8 bases. CDR1 and CDR2 from the germline V gene are LNHDA and SQIVND (reference sequence). There are 16 residues in the CDR3. J gave up 2 bases and V 10 bases, and 14 bases lay outside the gene matches.

The rearrangement uses TRBV27 and TRBJ1-2; D is undetermined. Germline CDR1 and CDR2: MNHEY and SMNVEV (reference sequence). The germline V and J ends were trimmed by 2 bases and 4 bases, with 8 bases remaining between them. The CDR3 runs 13 residues. This chain's CDR3 is CASSLAPTYGYTF. The CDR3 DNA reads as TGTGCCAGCAGTTTAGCGCCAACCTATGGCTACACCTTC.